Listed below are T cell receptor beta chains from one sample, sequenced in a study of blood T cells in healthy people across ages. TCRdb fed the 5' RACE reads into MiXCR, producing one record per CDR3 protein. The sample carries 650,000 to 1,000,000 distinct CDR3 sequences, roughly 34% recorded once. Sequenced: blood. The receptors come from a man younger than 30 in good health. Each CDR3 is given with its conserved first and last residue. Each record gives: D gene, J gene, V gene, clone size, CDR3 DNA, CDR3 protein. D genes are given only for firm matches. Size values are once, few and many counts, or a class for expanded clones, and some rows have none.

.	TRBJ2-7	TRBV7-2	.	TGTGCCAGCAGCTTAGAGGTTGCGACTGGCGGGTCCTACGAGCAGTACTTC	CASSLEVATGGSYEQYF
.	TRBJ2-1	TRBV27	.	TGTGCCAGCAGTTTAGGTATCACCTACAATGAGCAGTTCTTC	CASSLGITYNEQFF
.	TRBJ2-7	TRBV25-1	.	TGTGCCAGCACTAGGGTCTCTGAGCACGAGCAGTACTTC	CASTRVSEHEQYF
.	TRBJ2-5	TRBV12-5	.	TGTGCTAGTGGTGTGAGCGCCTTTAGTGGGACCCAGTACTTC	CASGVSAFSGTQYF
TRBD2	TRBJ2-3	TRBV20-1	few	TGCAGTGCTTCTCCTCGGACTAGCGGGGGAGATACGCAGTATTTT	CSASPRTSGGDTQYF
TRBD1	TRBJ1-1	TRBV6-5	.	TGTGCCAGCAGTAAAGGAGGACAGGGGACTGAAGCTTTCTTT	CASSKGGQGTEAFF
.	TRBJ1-5	TRBV12-3/TRBV12-4	.	TGTGCCAGCAGTTTTATGTTATTTGGCTCCAATCAGCCCCAGCATTTT	CASSFMLFGSNQPQHF
.	TRBJ1-2	TRBV27	many	TGTGCCAGCAGACCCCCAGGAGGGGCCTATGGCTACACCTTC	CASRPPGGAYGYTF
TRBD1	TRBJ1-2	TRBV5-6	.	TGTGCCAGCAAATCACTTGGGACAGGGAAAAACTATGGCTACACCTTC	CASKSLGTGKNYGYTF
TRBD2	TRBJ2-3	TRBV11-2	.	TGTGCCAGCAGCTTAGTTAGCGGGAGGACCGGAGATACGCAGTATTTT	CASSLVSGRTGDTQYF
TRBD1	TRBJ2-4	TRBV29-1	few	TGCAGCGTTGAAGATTCCCAGGGGGAACACATTCAGTACTTC	CSVEDSQGEHIQYF
.	TRBJ2-1	TRBV27	.	TGTGCCAGCAGTCTATCGGGGATCCACTACAATGAGCAGTTCTTC	CASSLSGIHYNEQFF
.	TRBJ2-5	TRBV20-1	.	TGCAGTGCTAGAGACAGGGTGCTTGTGGGGAATGAGCAGTACTTC	CSARDRVLVGNEQYF
.	TRBJ1-4	TRBV6-5	few	TGTGCCAGCAGTTTACTCGCAGGAAGTTCTGCAACTAATGAAAAACTGTTTTTT	CASSLLAGSSATNEKLFF
.	TRBJ1-4	TRBV18	.	TGTGCCAGCTCACCGGACATGGGTACGAATGAAAAACTGTTTTTT	CASSPDMGTNEKLFF
.	TRBJ1-2	TRBV20-1	.	TGCAGTGCTGAACAGGGACTCCGAGCTAACTATGGCTACACCTTC	CSAEQGLRANYGYTF
TRBD2	TRBJ2-3	TRBV6-2/TRBV6-3	.	TGTGCCAGCAGTTCCACCGGGACTAGCGGCCCCACAGATACGCAGTATTTT	CASSSTGTSGPTDTQYF
.	TRBJ1-1	TRBV4-1	few	TGCGCCAGCAGCTCCCTTGGGGGGGGGTTAGCTTTCTTT	CASSSLGGGLAFF
.	TRBJ1-4	TRBV2	few	TGTGCCAGCGGTGGCAGGGCAAATGAAAAACTGTTTTTT	CASGGRANEKLFF
TRBD2	TRBJ2-3	TRBV7-7	.	TGTGCCAGCAGCCCCACACTTAGGGCGGGGGGCACAGATACGCAGTATTTT	CASSPTLRAGGTDTQYF
.	TRBJ1-4	TRBV5-5	few	TGTGCCAGCAGCCCACAGGTTCAGGGAACGGGCGATGAAAAACTGTTTTTT	CASSPQVQGTGDEKLFF
TRBD1	TRBJ2-2	TRBV28	.	TGTGCCAGCACTAAGGGGGCCGGCACCGGGGAGCTGTTTTTT	CASTKGAGTGELFF
.	TRBJ1-1	TRBV12-3/TRBV12-4	few	TGTGCCAGCAGCTCTTACACCGGGGCTGAAGCTTTCTTT	CASSSYTGAEAFF
.	TRBJ1-1	TRBV4-3	few	TGCGCCAGCAGCCCTCAGGGTGGGGTCACTGAAGCTTTCTTT	CASSPQGGVTEAFF
TRBD2	TRBJ2-5	TRBV20-1	many	TGCAGTGCTACCCTAGCGGGGGGGCCGCAAGAGACCCAGTACTTC	CSATLAGGPQETQYF
TRBD2	TRBJ2-5	TRBV29-1	.	TGCAGCGTTGATGGGCTAGCGGGGTTAGAGACCCAGTACTTC	CSVDGLAGLETQYF
.	TRBJ1-1	TRBV2	few	TGTGCCAGCAGTGCCCAGGGGATCGTCGCTTTCTTT	CASSAQGIVAFF
.	TRBJ2-5	TRBV6-2/TRBV6-3	.	TGTGCCAGCAGTTACCTGACAGGTTTAGAAGAGACCCAGTACTTC	CASSYLTGLEETQYF
.	TRBJ1-1	TRBV6-6	few	TGTGCCACCTCGGAGCAGGGGAACACTGAAGCTTTCTTT	CATSEQGNTEAFF
.	TRBJ2-3	TRBV29-1	.	TGCAGCGTTTGGGACCAGGGTACGCAGTATTTT	CSVWDQGTQYF
.	TRBJ2-7	TRBV7-8	once	TGTGCCAGCAGTGGGGCAAGGCACCACGAGCAGTACTTC	CASSGARHHEQYF
.	TRBJ1-1	TRBV18	.	TGTGCCAGCTCACCCTCTCGACACCCGATGAACACTGAAGCTTTCTTT	CASSPSRHPMNTEAFF
.	TRBJ1-2	TRBV12-3/TRBV12-4	.	TGTGCCAGCAGCCCGGGTTTCGGAGGGAGCAACTATGGCTACACCTTC	CASSPGFGGSNYGYTF
TRBD1	TRBJ1-5	TRBV19	.	TGTGCCAGTAGTATAGATAGGACAGGATACAATCAGCCCCAGCATTTT	CASSIDRTGYNQPQHF
TRBD2	TRBJ2-5	TRBV7-3	.	TGTGCCAGCAGCTTAACGGGGGGGTACCCCCAAGAGACCCAGTACTTC	CASSLTGGYPQETQYF
.	TRBJ2-3	TRBV4-3	many	TGCGCCAGCAGCCAAGCTCAGGCATCCATGGATACGCAGTATTTT	CASSQAQASMDTQYF
.	TRBJ2-2	TRBV5-1	few	TGCGCCAGCAGCTTGGGGATCGGGAACACCGGGGAGCTGTTTTTT	CASSLGIGNTGELFF
.	TRBJ2-7	TRBV4-2	.	TGTGCCAGCAGCCAAGGCGAGGTCCCCTCCTGCGAGCAGTACTTC	CASSQGEVPSCEQYF
.	TRBJ2-3	TRBV5-5	few	TGTGCCAGCAGCGGGATGTCGGCAGATACGCAGTATTTT	CASSGMSADTQYF
.	TRBJ1-4	TRBV4-1	few	TGCGCCAGCAGCAAAGCACAAAATGAAAAACTGTTTTTT	CASSKAQNEKLFF
TRBD1	TRBJ2-3	TRBV19	few	TGTGCCAGTAGTAAGGGACAGGGCACAGATACGCAGTATTTT	CASSKGQGTDTQYF